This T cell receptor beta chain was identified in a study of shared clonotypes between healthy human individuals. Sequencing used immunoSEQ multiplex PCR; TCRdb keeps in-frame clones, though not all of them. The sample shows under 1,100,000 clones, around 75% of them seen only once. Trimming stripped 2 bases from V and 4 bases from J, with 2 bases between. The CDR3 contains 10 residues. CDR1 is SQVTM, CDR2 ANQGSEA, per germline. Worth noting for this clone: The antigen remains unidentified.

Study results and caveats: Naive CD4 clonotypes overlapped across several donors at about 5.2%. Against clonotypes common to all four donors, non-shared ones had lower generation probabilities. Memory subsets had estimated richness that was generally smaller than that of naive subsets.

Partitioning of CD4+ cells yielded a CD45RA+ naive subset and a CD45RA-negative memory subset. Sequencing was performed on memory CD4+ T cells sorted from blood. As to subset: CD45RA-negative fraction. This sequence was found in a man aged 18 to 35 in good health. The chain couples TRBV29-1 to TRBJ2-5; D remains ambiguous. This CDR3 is CSVELETQYF. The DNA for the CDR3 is TGCAGCGTTGAACTAGAGACCCAGTACTTC.